Shown below are 3 T cell receptor beta chains from a single sample sequenced in a study of monozygotic twins with inflammatory bowel disease. TCRdb processed the 5' RACE reads again and assigns one entry to each CDR3 protein, with no DNA. This table lists roughly 160,000 distinct CDR3 sequences. The specimen was blood. The receptors were gathered from a human donor with ulcerative colitis or Crohn's disease, or a healthy co-twin of an affected twin (not recorded which).

The V gene is TRBV30, the J gene TRBJ1-2; the TCRdb D gene call, TRBD1, has no DNA to confirm it. There are 13 residues in the CDR3. CDR1 GTSNPN and CDR2 SVGIG come from the germline V gene (reference sequence). The CDR3 protein is CAWTQGAGYGYTF.

The gene calls are TRBV4-3 and TRBJ2-5. The CDR3 loop spans 13 amino acids. Looked up from germline, CDR1 is LGHNA and CDR2 is YSLEER. The CDR3 here is CASSHDRQETQYF.

This chain uses TRBV5-5 with TRBJ1-1; TCRdb indicates TRBD1, and absent DNA this call remains unverified. Germline CDR1 SGHKS, CDR2 YYEKEE (reference sequence). CDR3 length equals 15 residues. CDR3 sequence: CASSFLQGRVTEAFF. Together with reference TRBV5-5 and TRBJ1-1, the CDR3 gives the full variable domain: DAGVTQSPTHLIKTRGQQVTLRCSPISGHKSVSWYQQVLGQGPQFIFQYYEKEERGRGNFPDRFSARQFPNYSSELNVNALLLGDSALYLCASSFLQGRVTEAFFGQGTRLTVV.